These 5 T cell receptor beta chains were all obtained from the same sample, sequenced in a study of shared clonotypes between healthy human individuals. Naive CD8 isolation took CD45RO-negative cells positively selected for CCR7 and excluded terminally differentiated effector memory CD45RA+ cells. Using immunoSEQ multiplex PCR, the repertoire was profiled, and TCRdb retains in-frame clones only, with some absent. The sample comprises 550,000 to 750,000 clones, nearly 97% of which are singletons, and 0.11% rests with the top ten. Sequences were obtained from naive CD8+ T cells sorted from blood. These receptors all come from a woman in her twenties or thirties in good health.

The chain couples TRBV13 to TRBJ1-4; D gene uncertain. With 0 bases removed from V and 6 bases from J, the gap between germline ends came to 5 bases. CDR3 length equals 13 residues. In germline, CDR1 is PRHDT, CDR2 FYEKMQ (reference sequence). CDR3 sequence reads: CASSLGQYEKLFF. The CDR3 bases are TGTGCCAGCAGCTTAGGGCAGTATGAAAAACTGTTTTTT. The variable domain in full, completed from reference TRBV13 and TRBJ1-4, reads AAGVIQSPRHLIKEKRETATLKCYPIPRHDTVYWYQQGPGQDPQFLISFYEKMQSDKGSIPDRFSAQQFSDYHSELNMSSLELGDSALYFCASSLGQYEKLFFGSGTQLSVL.

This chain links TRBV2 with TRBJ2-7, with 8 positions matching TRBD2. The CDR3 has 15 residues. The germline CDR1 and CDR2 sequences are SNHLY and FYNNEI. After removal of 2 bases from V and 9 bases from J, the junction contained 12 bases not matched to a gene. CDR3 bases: TGTGCCAGCAGTGAATACTATAGCGGGACTTCTGGGCAGTACTTC. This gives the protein CASSEYYSGTSGQYF.

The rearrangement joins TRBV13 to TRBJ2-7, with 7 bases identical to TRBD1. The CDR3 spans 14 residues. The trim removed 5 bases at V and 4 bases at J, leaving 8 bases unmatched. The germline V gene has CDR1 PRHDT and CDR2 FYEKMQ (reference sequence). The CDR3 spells CASSNWDSPYEQYF. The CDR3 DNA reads TGTGCCAGCAGCAACTGGGACAGCCCTTACGAGCAGTACTTC.

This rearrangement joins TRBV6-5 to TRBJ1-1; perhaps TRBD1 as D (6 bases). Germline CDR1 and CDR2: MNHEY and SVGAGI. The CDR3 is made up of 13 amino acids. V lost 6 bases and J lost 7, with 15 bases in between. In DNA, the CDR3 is TGTGCCAGCAGCGAATCCGGGGACAATGAAGCTTTCTTT. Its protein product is CASSESGDNEAFF.

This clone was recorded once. CDR3 coding DNA: TGTGCCAGCAGCCCCGGACTAGCGGGATTTTACGAGCAGTACTTC. Translated: CASSPGLAGFYEQYF. The V gene is TRBV7-2, the J gene TRBJ2-7, with TRBD2 matching 12 bases. CDR3 size: 15 residues. After removal of 5 bases from V and 4 bases from J, the junction contained 6 bases not matched to a gene. The V gene's germline CDR1 is SGHTA and CDR2 FQGNSA. The whole variable domain, remainder taken from reference TRBV7-2 and TRBJ2-7, is GAGVSQSPSNKVTEKGKDVELRCDPISGHTALYWYRQSLGQGLEFLIYFQGNSAPDKSGLPSDRFSAERTGGSVSTLTIQRTQQEDSAVYLCASSPGLAGFYEQYFGPGTRLTVT.